The entry that follows covers one TCR beta chain sequence. The target of this receptor is not known. Per-base qualities were not stored, and no clone one base away is much larger. Per the germline V gene, MGHDK is the CDR1 and SYGVNS is the CDR2. At the junction V is shortened by 3 bases and J by 8 bases, with 2 bases in between. Measured from the cysteine to the phenylalanine, the CDR3 is 10 residues long. CDR3 DNA is the only sequence kept; it has 30 bases, read in frame from the first base. Library creation used the immunoSEQ multiplex PCR assay. Imported from immuneACCESS, the table was reduced by TCRdb to in-frame sequences with V and J called. These copies leave out some clones; in studies compared against another copy, an unresolved V gene accounts for under half, and the cause of the remainder is not known. This sample comprises 40,000 to 55,000 clones, 95% to 97% of them detected only once. Together, the top ten hold 0.35% to 0.45% of the sample.

The sample is drawn from a study of technical replicates of blood from a handful of donors (dated by TCRdb to about 2017). The sequenced material came from T cells isolated from PBMCs. The sequence links TRBV25-1 to TRBJ2-1, with an unclear D gene assignment. The receptor's source is a human donor in good health. The DNA sequence is as follows: TGTGCCAGCAGTGACTATGAGCAGTTCTTC. Translated, this gives CASSDYEQFF.